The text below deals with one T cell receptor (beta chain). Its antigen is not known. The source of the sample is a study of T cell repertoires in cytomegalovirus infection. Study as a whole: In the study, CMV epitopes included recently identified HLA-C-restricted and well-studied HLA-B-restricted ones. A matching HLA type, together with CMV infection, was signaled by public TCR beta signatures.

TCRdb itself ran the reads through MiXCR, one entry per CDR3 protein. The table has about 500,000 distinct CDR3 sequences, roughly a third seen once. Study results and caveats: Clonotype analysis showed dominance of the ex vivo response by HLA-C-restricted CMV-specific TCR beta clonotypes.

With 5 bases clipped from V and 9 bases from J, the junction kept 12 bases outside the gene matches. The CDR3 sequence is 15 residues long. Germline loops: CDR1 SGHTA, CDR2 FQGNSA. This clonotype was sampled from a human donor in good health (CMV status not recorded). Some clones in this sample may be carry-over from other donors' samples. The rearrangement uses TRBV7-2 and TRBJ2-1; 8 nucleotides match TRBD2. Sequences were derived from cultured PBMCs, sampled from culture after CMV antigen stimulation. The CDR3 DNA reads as TGTGCCAGCAGCCAAGCCGGGACTAGGTGGGTTGAGCAGTTCTTC. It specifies CASSQAGTRWVEQFF.